One sample yielded the 21 T cell receptor beta chains listed below, sequenced in a study of identifying expanded T cells in peripheral blood. Clones were read by immunoSEQ multiplex PCR, and TCRdb kept only the in-frame ones, dropping some. The sample contains 95,000 to 150,000 clones, 84% of which appear only once. Sequenced input: blood. All receptors come from a person aged 18-70 years in good health.

This chain uses TRBV19 with TRBJ2-7; possible D gene TRBD2, 5 bases. Trimming removed 5 bases at V and 5 bases at J, with 19 bases between. The germline gives CDR1 LNHDA, CDR2 SQIVND (reference sequence). The CDR3 has 15 amino acids. The CDR3 is CASSEGPALGDEQYF. CDR3 bases: TGTGCCAGTAGTGAGGGCCCCGCCCTTGGGGACGAGCAGTACTTC.

The V gene is TRBV5-3, the J gene TRBJ1-4; no clear D gene. TRBV5-3 is labeled an ORF, and its function is uncertain. This CDR3 is 18 amino acids long. V gave up 0 bases and J gave up 0 bases, with 15 bases separating them. The CDR3, as DNA: TGTGCCAGAAGCTTGGGCAACGGGAAACGATCAACTAATGAAAAACTGTTTTTT. Translating it yields CARSLGNGKRSTNEKLFF.

J is TRBJ1-2 and V is TRBV2; D remains ambiguous. Trimming pared 1 base from V and 5 bases from J, leaving 2 bases between. The CDR3 has 11 amino acids. Per the germline V gene, CDR1 is SNHLY and CDR2 is FYNNEI. The DNA for the CDR3 is TGTGCCAGCAGTGAAGAGTATGGCTACACCTTC. Translation gives CASSEEYGYTF.

The rearrangement uses TRBV20-1 and TRBJ1-4, with no clear D. Germline V lookup: CDR1 DFQATT, CDR2 SNEGSKA (reference sequence). The CDR3 totals 11 residues. Between the trimmed V and J ends, which lost 6 bases and 11 bases, there was a span of 13 bases. CDR3 sequence (DNA): TGCAGTGCCAGCGTACTGGGGAAACTGTTTTTT. It translates to CSASVLGKLFF.

V gene TRBV5-6 combines with J gene TRBJ2-5; D remains ambiguous. V lost 2 bases, J lost 4 bases, and 9 bases lay in between. From germline, CDR1 is SGHDT and CDR2 YYEEEE. This CDR3 contains 13 residues. CDR3 residues: CASSFSGLETQYF. For the CDR3, the DNA is TGTGCCAGCAGCTTCAGTGGTTTAGAGACCCAGTACTTC.

The chain's CDR3 is CASSRYRTTRGETQYF. The CDR3 DNA follows: TGTGCCAGCAGTCGTTACAGAACCACCCGGGGAGAGACCCAGTACTTC. This chain connects TRBV28 to TRBJ2-5; D perhaps matches TRBD2 (5 bases). The CDR3 is 16 residues long. The V end was cut by 5 bases, the J end by 4 bases, with 20 bases between. Looked up from germline, CDR1 is MDHEN and CDR2 is SYDVKM.

The V gene is TRBV10-3, the J gene TRBJ1-1, with 7 positions matching TRBD1. The CDR3 has 16 residues. In germline, CDR1 is ENHRY, CDR2 SYGVKD. V gave up 3 bases and J gave up 11 bases; unmatched junction bases: 18. The CDR3 protein is CAISEGKGAGDEVAFF. DNA for the CDR3: TGTGCCATCAGTGAAGGTAAGGGGGCAGGAGATGAAGTGGCTTTCTTT.

This clone was recorded a few times. The chain links TRBV29-1 to TRBJ1-1; TRBD1 matches 8 bases. This CDR3 is 14 amino acids long. Germline V gene data show CDR1 as SQVTM and CDR2 as ANQGSEA. V gave up 6 bases and J gave up 0 bases; unmatched junction bases: 6. The CDR3 nucleotides read TGCAGCGTACGGACAGGGAACATGAACACTGAAGCTTTCTTT. Translated: CSVRTGNMNTEAFF.

The chain employs TRBV29-1 and TRBJ2-3; D perhaps matches TRBD2 (6 bases). From germline, CDR1 is SQVTM and CDR2 ANQGSEA. The CDR3 spans 18 residues. Trimming removed 6 bases at V and 6 bases at J, with 31 bases between. The CDR3 sequence is CSVYFTGLSPHPWDTQYF. The CDR3 DNA is TGCAGCGTCTACTTTACCGGACTAAGCCCCCACCCCTGGGATACGCAGTATTTT.

The V gene is TRBV2, the J gene TRBJ1-1; possible D gene TRBD1, 6 bases. This CDR3 has 14 amino acids. Trimming pared 7 bases from V and 4 bases from J, leaving 16 bases between. CDR1 is SNHLY and CDR2 is FYNNEI in the germline V gene. The CDR3: CASNGGEWVTEAFF. The CDR3 region has the DNA TGTGCCAGCAACGGGGGCGAGTGGGTCACTGAAGCTTTCTTT.

The rearrangement joins TRBV7-6 to TRBJ2-3, with D perhaps matching TRBD1 or TRBD2 (5 bases each). CDR3 size: 12 residues. The V gene's germline CDR1 is SGHVS and CDR2 FNYEAQ. V lost 5 bases and J 6 bases, leaving 9 bases between the germline ends. CDR3 in DNA: TGTGCCAGCAGCCGATGGGGGGATACGCAGTATTTT. It is translated as CASSRWGDTQYF.

J is TRBJ1-1 and V is TRBV7-9; D gene unclear. Trimming removed 3 bases from V and 5 bases from J, with 7 bases in between. Germline V gene data show CDR1 as SEHNR and CDR2 as FQNEAQ (reference sequence). The CDR3 length is 12 residues. The CDR3 nucleotides are TGTGCCAGCAGCTTTAGGGTAACTGAAGCTTTCTTT. Translating it yields CASSFRVTEAFF.

The chain has TRBV6-1 and TRBJ2-3; 7 bases map to TRBD2. The CDR3 length is 12 residues. V dropped 6 bases and J dropped 6; count of bases not matched to a gene: 3. CDR1 and CDR2 (germline): MNHNS, SASEGT. DNA for the CDR3: TGTGCCAGCAGGGGGACTAAGGATACGCAGTATTTT. Amino acid sequence: CASRGTKDTQYF.

The J gene is TRBJ2-3, the V gene TRBV6-5; 7 bases match TRBD2. This CDR3 has 15 residues. Germline V gene sequence: CDR1 MNHEY, CDR2 SVGAGI. After removal of 6 bases from V and 1 base from J, the junction contained 7 bases not matched to a gene. The CDR3 coding sequence is TGTGCCAGCAGCAACGGGGGGAGTCGCACAGATACGCAGTATTTT. This sequence encodes CASSNGGSRTDTQYF.

The chain recombines TRBV28 with TRBJ1-4, with TRBD1 as a possible D gene (6 bases). In germline, CDR1 is MDHEN, CDR2 SYDVKM. The ends were cut back, 6 bases at V and 10 bases at J, with 6 bases in the middle. The CDR3 is 10 amino acids. This CDR3 reads CASSRGKLFF. As DNA, the CDR3 is TGTGCCAGCAGCAGGGGAAAACTGTTTTTT.

The chain uses TRBV19 and TRBJ1-5; 7 bases are shared with TRBD1. Germline loops: CDR1 LNHDA, CDR2 SQIVND (reference sequence). Trimming removed 8 bases from V and 10 bases from J; junction bases left unmatched: 8. The CDR3 loop spans 12 amino acids. The CDR3 is CASAATGIPQHF. The CDR3, as DNA: TGTGCCAGTGCCGCGACAGGGATCCCCCAGCATTTT.

The CDR3 bases are TGTGCCAGTAATCCCCGCCCTGGGAGTCGGGCTTTCTTT. Amino acids: CASNPRPGSRAFF. The V and J genes are TRBV19 and TRBJ1-1; D is unclear. The germline V and J ends were trimmed by 7 bases and 11 bases, with 20 bases remaining between them. In germline, CDR1 is LNHDA, CDR2 SQIVND (reference sequence). The CDR3 is 13 residues long. Combining the CDR3 with reference TRBV19 and TRBJ1-1 gives the whole variable domain DGGITQSPKYLFRKEGQNVTLSCEQNLNHDAMYWYRQDPGQGLRLIYYSQIVNDFQKGDIAEGYSVSREKKESFPLTVTSAQKNPTAFYLCASNPRPGSRAFFGQGTRLTVV.

This clone is a singleton in its sample. The chain is built from TRBV5-6 and TRBJ1-5, with TRBD1 as a possible D gene (6 bases). The CDR3 has 14 amino acids. Germline loops: CDR1 SGHDT, CDR2 YYEEEE. The V end lost 2 bases, the J end lost 3 bases, and 9 bases lay between the germline ends. The CDR3 DNA sequence: TGTGCCAGCAGCTTCCAGGGGAACAATCAGCCCCAGCATTTT. Translated: CASSFQGNNQPQHF. The whole variable domain, filled in from reference TRBV5-6 and TRBJ1-5, reads DAGVTQSPTHLIKTRGQQVTLRCSPKSGHDTVSWYQQALGQGPQFIFQYYEEEERQRGNFPDRFSGHQFPNYSSELNVNALLLGDSALYLCASSFQGNNQPQHFGDGTRLSIL.

The chain has TRBV5-1 and TRBJ2-3; D might be TRBD1 (6 bases). The germline V gene encodes CDR1 SGHRS and CDR2 YFSETQ. This CDR3 comprises 15 residues. The V end was cut by 7 bases, the J end by 4 bases, with 19 bases between. CDR3 region: CASELTGQVPDTQYF. For the CDR3, the DNA is TGCGCCAGCGAACTGACAGGCCAAGTACCAGATACGCAGTATTTT. Filled out from reference TRBV5-1 and TRBJ2-3, the complete variable domain reads KAGVTQTPRYLIKTRGQQVTLSCSPISGHRSVSWYQQTPGQGLQFLFEYFSETQRNKGNFPGRFSGRQFSNSRSEMNVSTLELGDSALYLCASELTGQVPDTQYFGPGTRLTVL.

V usage is TRBV2 and J usage is TRBJ1-5; possible D gene TRBD1, 5 bases. Germline V gene sequence: CDR1 SNHLY, CDR2 FYNNEI. V lost 5 bases and J 3 bases, leaving 8 bases between the germline ends. There are 13 residues in the CDR3. The CDR3 nucleotides are TGTGCCAGCAGTAGACAGCCCAATCAGCCCCAGCATTTT. This gives the protein CASSRQPNQPQHF. Complete variable domain (other parts from reference TRBV2 and TRBJ1-5): EPEVTQTPSHQVTQMGQEVILRCVPISNHLYFYWYRQILGQKVEFLVSFYNNEISEKSEIFDDQFSVERPDGSNFTLKIRSTKLEDSAMYFCASSRQPNQPQHFGDGTRLSIL.

The sample holds a few counts of this clone. The chain couples TRBV2 to TRBJ1-5; D gene uncertain. The CDR3 length is 12 residues. The germline V gene encodes CDR1 SNHLY and CDR2 FYNNEI. Trimming left V 10 bases short and J 2 bases short, with 9 bases between. CDR3 in amino acids: CAIAGGNQPQHF. The CDR3 region has the DNA TGTGCCATCGCTGGAGGCAATCAGCCCCAGCATTTT.